The 27 T cell receptor beta chains given below trace back to one sample, sequenced in a study of cytomegalovirus exposure and HLA in healthy donors. The data were produced by immunoSEQ multiplex PCR, yet TCRdb's version contains in-frame clones alone and is incomplete. The data show more than 95,000 clones, with approximately 94% seen just once and around 1.7% held by the top ten. The specimen sequenced was PBMCs. The receptors were gathered from a man younger than 35 in good health and CMV-seronegative.

This clone is a singleton in its sample. This chain joins TRBV5-1 and TRBJ1-2; the D gene is possibly TRBD1 (5 bases). CDR1 is SGHRS and CDR2 is YFSETQ in the germline V gene. The CDR3 totals 13 residues. V lost 4 bases, J lost 3 bases, and 10 bases lay in between. The CDR3 loop is CASSPDRYYGYTF. As DNA, the CDR3 is TGCGCCAGCAGCCCCGACAGATACTATGGCTACACCTTC.

This sequence joins TRBV9 and TRBJ2-1, with a weak D call TRBD1 (6 bases). V was pared by 4 bases and J by 0 bases, with 14 bases between. Looked up from germline, CDR1 is SGDLS and CDR2 is YYNGEE. The CDR3 has 16 residues. The CDR3 nucleotides read TGTGCCAGCAGCCCGGATACAGGGAGCTCCTACAATGAGCAGTTCTTC. Translated: CASSPDTGSSYNEQFF.

The gene calls are TRBV11-2 and TRBJ2-3; 11 bases fit TRBD2. The CDR3 extends over 14 amino acids. Germline CDR1 and CDR2: SGHAT and FQNNGV. Trimming removed 4 bases from V and 5 bases from J; junction bases left unmatched: 2. The CDR3 DNA sequence: TGTGCCAGCAGCTCAGGACTAGCGGGAGATACGCAGTATTTT. It translates to CASSSGLAGDTQYF.

This clone occurred once. V gene TRBV4-2 combines with J gene TRBJ2-1, with D unresolved. Germline assignment: CDR1 LGHNA and CDR2 YNFKEQ. V was pared by 2 bases and J by 4 bases, with 6 bases between. This CDR3 spans 13 amino acids. Here the CDR3 reads CASSQLSYNEQFF. Written as DNA, the CDR3 is TGTGCCAGCAGCCAACTCAGTTACAATGAGCAGTTCTTC.

The chain links TRBV6-4 to TRBJ2-7; the match to TRBD2 covers 14 bases. V dropped 7 bases and J dropped 3; count of bases not matched to a gene: 5. This CDR3 has 15 residues. CDR1 and CDR2 from the germline V gene are MRHNA and SNTAGT. The CDR3: CASTPGTSGSYEQYF. DNA of the CDR3: TGTGCCAGCACCCCAGGGACTAGCGGGAGCTACGAGCAGTACTTC.

The chain is built from TRBV6-5 and TRBJ2-2; D is ambiguous. The CDR3 loop spans 13 amino acids. Trimming pared 3 bases from V and 6 bases from J, leaving 8 bases between. CDR1 is MNHEY, CDR2 SVGAGI, per germline. The CDR3 bases are TGTGCCAGCAGTTATGGCATGGCCGGGGAGCTGTTTTTT. The encoded protein is CASSYGMAGELFF.

V and J are TRBV19 and TRBJ1-2; the D gene is possibly TRBD1 (5 bases). CDR3 size: 14 residues. Germline V gene lookup returns CDR1 LNHDA and CDR2 SQIVND (reference sequence). V lost 0 bases and J lost 6, with 11 bases in between. CDR3 nucleotides: TGTGCCAGTAGTATAGATAGGGGCGCGAATGGCTACACCTTC. This gives the protein CASSIDRGANGYTF.

V is TRBV12-5 and J is TRBJ2-2, with TRBD1 identical over 9 bases. The CDR3 loop spans 15 amino acids. V was pared by 4 bases and J by 4 bases, with 4 bases of the junction left unmatched. Germline lookup yields CDR1 LGHNT and CDR2 FRNRAP. The CDR3 loop is CASGSGQGFTGELFF. CDR3 sequence (DNA): TGTGCTAGTGGTTCCGGACAGGGGTTCACCGGGGAGCTGTTTTTT.

This chain connects TRBV6-1 to TRBJ2-7; TRBD2 agrees at 13 bases. The CDR3 extends over 14 amino acids. Germline CDR1 is MNHNS and CDR2 is SASEGT. V lost 6 bases to trimming and J lost 5 bases; unmatched junction nucleotides: 4. DNA for the CDR3: TGTGCCAGCAGGGAACTAGCGGGAGGGGACGAGCAGTACTTC. Amino acids: CASRELAGGDEQYF.

The V and J genes are TRBV9 and TRBJ2-7; 11 positions agree with TRBD1. In germline, CDR1 is SGDLS, CDR2 YYNGEE. CDR3 length equals 12 residues. J gave up 7 bases and V 10 bases, and 7 bases lay outside the gene matches. The chain's CDR3 is CAAGTGGREQYF. DNA of the CDR3: TGTGCCGCCGGGACAGGGGGTCGGGAGCAGTACTTC.

This rearrangement joins TRBV11-3 to TRBJ2-1, with TRBD2 matching over 9 bases. Germline CDR1 and CDR2: SGHNT and YENEEA. The length of the CDR3 is 16 residues. V gave up 5 bases and J gave up 6 bases; unmatched junction bases: 11. The CDR3 region is CASSPDLAGLGNEQFF. DNA of the CDR3: TGTGCCAGCAGCCCAGACCTAGCGGGGCTGGGCAATGAGCAGTTCTTC.

Here the CDR3 reads CSAGDYYQETQYF. In nucleotides, the CDR3 is TGCAGCGCCGGTGACTACTATCAAGAGACCCAGTACTTC. The V and J genes are TRBV29-1 and TRBJ2-5, with D perhaps matching TRBD2 (5 bases). The CDR3 is 13 amino acids. Trimming left V 7 bases short and J 2 bases short, with 14 bases between. In germline, CDR1 is SQVTM, CDR2 ANQGSEA. The entire variable domain, with the rest obtained from reference TRBV29-1 and TRBJ2-5, is as follows: SAVISQKPSRDICQRGTSLTIQCQVDSQVTMMFWYRQQPGQSLTLIATANQGSEATYESGFVIDKFPISRPNLTFSTLTVSNMSPEDSSIYLCSAGDYYQETQYFGPGTRLLVL.

The chain employs TRBV27 and TRBJ2-5; TRBD2 agrees at 8 bases. CDR1 is MNHEY, CDR2 SMNVEV, per germline (reference sequence). This CDR3 has 17 amino acids. V shed 2 bases and J 7 bases; nucleotides not matched to a gene: 15. The CDR3 protein is CASSLNPINSGKGTQYF. For the CDR3, the DNA is TGTGCCAGCAGTTTAAATCCTATTAATAGCGGGAAGGGGACCCAGTACTTC.

This clone was counted only a few times. This chain links TRBV27 with TRBJ2-3; no clear D. The CDR3 spans 13 residues. Germline V gives CDR1 MNHEY, CDR2 SMNVEV (reference sequence). V lost 1 base to trimming and J lost 6 bases, with 8 bases between them. In DNA form, the CDR3 reads TGTGCCAGCAGTTTATATAGTCCCGATACGCAGTATTTT. Its translation is CASSLYSPDTQYF.

The chain recombines TRBV5-8 with TRBJ1-2; unclear D gene. Trimming removed 2 bases from V and 6 bases from J, with 8 bases in between. The CDR3 contains 12 residues. Germline V lookup: CDR1 SGHTS, CDR2 YDEGEE. The CDR3 region is CASSFDGDGYTF. The DNA of the CDR3 is TGTGCCAGCAGCTTCGACGGGGATGGCTACACCTTC.

V usage is TRBV11-3 and J usage is TRBJ2-1, with a tentative D call TRBD2 (6 bases). The CDR3 spans 11 residues. The germline V and J ends were trimmed by 7 bases and 7 bases, with 8 bases remaining between them. From germline, CDR1 is SGHNT and CDR2 YENEEA. CDR3 protein: CASNGGNEQFF. In nucleotides, the CDR3 is TGTGCCAGCAACGGAGGGAATGAGCAGTTCTTC.

This clone was seen just once. This chain uses TRBV9 with TRBJ1-3; D might be TRBD1 (6 bases). Trimming took off 3 bases at V and 4 bases at J, with 17 bases between the two ends. CDR1 and CDR2 (germline): SGDLS, YYNGEE. The CDR3 runs 16 residues. The CDR3 nucleotides read TGTGCCAGCAGCGGACCACAGGGTCAACCCGGAAACACCATATATTTT. Amino acid sequence: CASSGPQGQPGNTIYF.

The J gene is TRBJ1-1, the V gene TRBV4-3; D unclear. This CDR3 is 14 amino acids long. Germline-derived CDR1 and CDR2 are LGHNA and YSLEER. V was shortened by 8 bases and J by 0 bases, with 13 bases between the two germline ends. CDR3 sequence reads: CASGEGIMNTEAFF. The DNA for the CDR3 is TGCGCCAGCGGGGAGGGCATCATGAACACTGAAGCTTTCTTT.

The V and J genes are TRBV7-9 and TRBJ2-5, with TRBD2 matching 12 bases. From germline, CDR1 is SEHNR and CDR2 FQNEAQ (reference sequence). The CDR3 has 18 amino acids. Trimming cost V 5 bases and J 5 bases; bases outside gene matches: 15. This CDR3 reads CASSPRLAGDSPSETQYF. The CDR3 DNA reads as TGTGCCAGCAGCCCCCGACTAGCGGGAGACTCGCCGAGTGAGACCCAGTACTTC.

The gene calls are TRBV7-2 and TRBJ2-3; 7 nucleotides line up with TRBD2. Looked up from germline, CDR1 is SGHTA and CDR2 is FQGNSA. The CDR3 has 15 amino acids. V shed 1 base and J 4 bases; nucleotides not matched to a gene: 5. The DNA of the CDR3 is TGTGCCAGCAGCTTAGGGGGCGGGAGTGCAGATACGCAGTATTTT. It is translated as CASSLGGGSADTQYF.

The chain joins TRBV30 to TRBJ2-7; perhaps TRBD1 as D (6 bases). CDR1 GTSNPN and CDR2 SVGIG come from the germline V gene (reference sequence). This CDR3 has 12 residues. Trimming shortened V by 4 bases and J by 6 bases, and 13 bases separated the two germline ends. The CDR3 sequence: CAWMVGAREQYF. Here the CDR3 DNA reads TGTGCCTGGATGGTGGGGGCCCGCGAGCAGTACTTC.

The chain employs TRBV7-7 and TRBJ1-1; D is perhaps TRBD1 (6 bases). The CDR3 runs to 14 residues. Germline V gene lookup returns CDR1 SSHAT and CDR2 FNYEAQ (reference sequence). V was cut by 5 bases and J by 5 bases, with 15 bases left in between. The CDR3 region has the DNA TGTGCCAGCAGCCCACCACAGGGATTAACTGAAGCTTTCTTT. This encodes CASSPPQGLTEAFF.

The chain employs TRBV18 and TRBJ1-2; D is unresolved. CDR3 length: 17 residues. Trimming removed 2 bases at V and 0 bases at J, with 16 bases between. CDR1 and CDR2 (germline): KGHSH, LQKENI. The CDR3 nucleotides are TGTGCCAGCTCACCAACAGCGGCGCGGATTGCTAACTATGGCTACACCTTC. Translating gives CASSPTAARIANYGYTF. Full variable domain (rest looked up from reference TRBV18 and TRBJ1-2): NAGVMQNPRHLVRRRGQEARLRCSPMKGHSHVYWYRQLPEEGLKFMVYLQKENIIDESGMPKERFSAEFPKEGPSILRIQQVVRGDSAAYFCASSPTAARIANYGYTFGSGTRLTVV.

The rearrangement links TRBV27 to TRBJ2-7, with 7 nucleotides matching TRBD2. The CDR3 is 14 residues long. J gave up 2 bases and V 2 bases, and 3 bases lay outside the gene matches. Per the germline V gene, CDR1 is MNHEY and CDR2 is SMNVEV (reference sequence). The CDR3 spells CASSLAGDPYEQYF. Here the CDR3 DNA reads TGTGCCAGCAGTTTAGCGGGAGACCCCTACGAGCAGTACTTC.

This chain joins TRBV28 and TRBJ2-7; 11 bases align to TRBD2. This CDR3 has 14 amino acids. The junction had 5 bases not matched to a gene; V was cut back by 6 bases and J by 4 bases. Germline V gives CDR1 MDHEN, CDR2 SYDVKM. CDR3 sequence reads: CASRTSGRGYEQYF. The CDR3 DNA is TGTGCCAGCAGAACTAGCGGGAGAGGGTACGAGCAGTACTTC.

This rearrangement joins TRBV7-2 to TRBJ2-7, with 9 bases that match TRBD1. The CDR3 length is 16 residues. CDR1 is SGHTA and CDR2 is FQGNSA in the germline V gene. J was trimmed by 3 bases and V by 5 bases; bases with no gene match: 11. CDR3 nucleotide sequence: TGTGCCAGCAGCCCGAAAGCCGGGACAGGGTTCTACGAGCAGTACTTC. Residues: CASSPKAGTGFYEQYF.

This chain joins TRBV2 and TRBJ1-3, with D perhaps matching TRBD1 (5 bases). Trimming stripped 6 bases from V and 8 bases from J, with 17 bases between. The CDR3 runs to 14 residues. From germline, CDR1 is SNHLY and CDR2 FYNNEI. The CDR3 nucleotides read TGTGCCAGCAGCAGACAGAGCGACCGGGACACCATATATTTT. This translates into CASSRQSDRDTIYF.